A single sample is the source of the 31 T cell receptor beta chains below, sequenced in a study of blood T cell repertoires in COVID-19. Profiled with immunoSEQ multiplex PCR; TCRdb holds only in-frame clones, not every one. The table shows about 280,000 clones, with more than 80% occurring only once. Material: peripheral blood. The receptors originated from a woman under 40 with active or convalescent COVID-19.

This rearrangement joins TRBV6-2 or TRBV6-3 to TRBJ1-2; D perhaps matches TRBD1 (5 bases). V was trimmed by 6 bases and J by 2 bases, leaving 16 bases between them. The CDR3 totals 15 residues. Germline CDR1 and CDR2: MNHEY and SVGEGT. The CDR3 coding sequence is TGTGCCAGCAGCGCCGCGGGACGGATAAACTATGGCTACACCTTC. The encoded protein is CASSAAGRINYGYTF.

This clone was detected once. This rearrangement joins TRBV7-6 to TRBJ2-3; 8 nucleotides line up with TRBD2. CDR1 and CDR2 from the germline V gene are SGHVS and FNYEAQ. The CDR3 is 17 residues long. Unmatched junction bases numbered 12, after V lost 1 base and J lost 6 bases. CDR3 region: CASSLGPPLAVGDTQYF. CDR3 sequence (DNA): TGTGCCAGCAGCTTAGGTCCCCCACTAGCGGTAGGGGATACGCAGTATTTT.

This sequence joins TRBV30 and TRBJ1-2, with D tentatively TRBD1 (5 bases). The CDR3 length is 13 residues. V was clipped by 0 bases and J by 7 bases, with 12 bases between them. Germline CDR1 reads GTSNPN; CDR2 reads SVGIG (reference sequence). This CDR3 reads CAWSVGAFGGYTF. In DNA, the CDR3 is TGTGCCTGGAGTGTTGGGGCCTTTGGTGGCTACACCTTC.

This chain joins TRBV4-3 and TRBJ2-2, with D possibly TRBD1 on 5 matching bases. This CDR3 contains 17 residues. The V end lost 0 bases, the J end lost 2 bases, and 13 bases lay between the germline ends. CDR1 LGHNA and CDR2 YSLEER come from the germline V gene. CDR3 in DNA: TGCGCCAGCAGCCAAGATGTCACCGGACACAACACCGGGGAGCTGTTTTTT. This translates into CASSQDVTGHNTGELFF.

This clone has a single count. The J gene is TRBJ1-3, the V gene TRBV7-2; 7 nucleotides match TRBD1. The J segment lost 0 bases and the V segment lost 5 bases, leaving 7 bases of the junction unmatched. The CDR3 runs 16 residues. The germline V gene has CDR1 SGHTA and CDR2 FQGNSA. The CDR3 bases are TGTGCCAGCAGCCGGGACAGCTCTACCTCTGGAAACACCATATATTTT. Protein: CASSRDSSTSGNTIYF. The full variable domain, completed using reference TRBV7-2 and TRBJ1-3, is GAGVSQSPSNKVTEKGKDVELRCDPISGHTALYWYRQSLGQGLEFLIYFQGNSAPDKSGLPSDRFSAERTGGSVSTLTIQRTQQEDSAVYLCASSRDSSTSGNTIYFGEGSWLTVV.

V is TRBV19 and J is TRBJ1-1; tentative D call: TRBD1 (6 bases). Germline-derived CDR1 and CDR2 are LNHDA and SQIVND (reference sequence). Trimming cost V 3 bases and J 5 bases, with 19 bases left between them. The CDR3 totals 16 residues. The CDR3: CASSIPPGQPGTEAFF. In DNA, the CDR3 is TGTGCCAGTAGTATTCCCCCTGGACAGCCCGGGACTGAAGCTTTCTTT.

J is TRBJ2-5 and V is TRBV7-2; 8 nucleotides match TRBD2. Germline V gene lookup returns CDR1 SGHTA and CDR2 FQGNSA. The V segment lost 2 bases and the J segment 1 base; nucleotides outside the gene matches: 6. CDR3 length: 16 amino acids. This CDR3 is CASSLIPRGGQETQYF. The CDR3 DNA follows: TGTGCCAGCAGCTTAATTCCCCGGGGGGGCCAAGAGACCCAGTACTTC.

The chain recombines TRBV7-9 with TRBJ2-3; D perhaps matches TRBD2 (5 bases). CDR3 length: 14 residues. Trimming stripped 5 bases from V and 2 bases from J, with 11 bases between. The germline gives CDR1 SEHNR, CDR2 FQNEAQ (reference sequence). Here the CDR3 reads CASSGSFFTDTQYF. The CDR3 nucleotides read TGTGCCAGCAGCGGGAGTTTTTTCACAGATACGCAGTATTTT.

The J gene is TRBJ2-1, the V gene TRBV9; TRBD2 might be the D (6 bases). The CDR3 totals 16 residues. The germline V and J ends were trimmed by 0 bases and 9 bases, with 19 bases remaining between them. Per the germline V gene, CDR1 is SGDLS and CDR2 is YYNGEE. The CDR3 here is CASSVAGSFGGGEQFF. CDR3 DNA: TGTGCCAGCAGCGTAGCGGGCTCATTCGGGGGTGGTGAGCAGTTCTTC.

In DNA form, the CDR3 reads TGTGCCAGCAGCGACCCTCGGGGGGCGAATGAAAAACTGTTTTTT. Protein: CASSDPRGANEKLFF. V gene TRBV7-9 combines with J gene TRBJ1-4; D perhaps matches TRBD1 (6 bases). CDR3 length: 15 residues. V was pared by 5 bases and J by 5 bases, with 15 bases between. The germline gives CDR1 SEHNR, CDR2 FQNEAQ (reference sequence).

The chain has TRBV5-6 and TRBJ2-7, with no clear D. V was trimmed by 4 bases and J by 4 bases, leaving 9 bases between them. The length of the CDR3 is 12 residues. The V gene's germline CDR1 is SGHDT and CDR2 YYEEEE. The CDR3 sequence is CASSLGHYEQYF. DNA of the CDR3: TGTGCCAGCAGCCTTGGGCATTACGAGCAGTACTTC. Supplemented by reference TRBV5-6 and TRBJ2-7, the full variable domain reads DAGVTQSPTHLIKTRGQQVTLRCSPKSGHDTVSWYQQALGQGPQFIFQYYEEEERQRGNFPDRFSGHQFPNYSSELNVNALLLGDSALYLCASSLGHYEQYFGPGTRLTVT.

The chain links TRBV29-1 to TRBJ2-7, with 8 positions matching TRBD2. The CDR3 runs to 14 residues. With 1 base clipped from V and 0 bases from J, the junction kept 2 bases outside the gene matches. Germline V gene lookup returns CDR1 SQVTM and CDR2 ANQGSEA. CDR3 amino acids: CSVEAGTSSYEQYF. CDR3 in DNA: TGCAGCGTTGAAGCAGGGACTAGCTCCTACGAGCAGTACTTC.

This chain connects TRBV24-1 to TRBJ2-5; 7 nucleotides line up with TRBD1. The CDR3 sequence is 16 residues long. Germline V gene data show CDR1 as KGHDR and CDR2 as SFDVKD. V dropped 4 bases and J dropped 5; count of bases not matched to a gene: 12. The CDR3 nucleotides are TGTGCCACCAGTGACCGAGGTGCAGGGGGAAGGGAGACCCAGTACTTC. It codes for CATSDRGAGGRETQYF.

The chain links TRBV20-1 to TRBJ2-1; the D is unclear. Looked up from germline, CDR1 is DFQATT and CDR2 is SNEGSKA (reference sequence). V shed 3 bases and J shed 9 bases, with 9 bases lying between them. The CDR3 totals 11 residues. CDR3 residues: CSASPRSEQFF. CDR3 nucleotides: TGCAGTGCTAGTCCACGGTCTGAGCAGTTCTTC.

The chain carries TRBV24-1 and TRBJ2-2, with D maybe TRBD2 (8 bases). The V gene's germline CDR1 is KGHDR and CDR2 SFDVKD. This CDR3 region has 15 residues. The ends were cut back, 9 bases at V and 7 bases at J, with 20 bases in the middle. The CDR3 spells CATQGGGGRNGELFF. The CDR3 nucleotides are TGTGCCACCCAAGGGGGCGGGGGGCGTAACGGGGAGCTGTTTTTT.

J is TRBJ1-5 and V is TRBV19; TRBD1 matches 9 bases. Per germline, CDR1 LNHDA and CDR2 SQIVND (reference sequence). Trimming took 7 bases from V and 3 from J; bases not matched to a gene: 13. The CDR3 has 17 residues. The CDR3 sequence: CASTKGGTGNHNQPQHF. CDR3 in DNA: TGTGCCAGTACAAAGGGGGGGACAGGGAACCACAATCAGCCCCAGCATTTT. Full variable domain (remainder filled in from reference TRBV19 and TRBJ1-5): DGGITQSPKYLFRKEGQNVTLSCEQNLNHDAMYWYRQDPGQGLRLIYYSQIVNDFQKGDIAEGYSVSREKKESFPLTVTSAQKNPTAFYLCASTKGGTGNHNQPQHFGDGTRLSIL.

The chain combines TRBV30 with TRBJ2-5; 13 bases align to TRBD2. V lost 3 bases, J lost 5 bases, and 3 bases stayed unmatched. Germline V gene data show CDR1 as GTSNPN and CDR2 as SVGIG (reference sequence). This CDR3 contains 14 residues. The CDR3 DNA reads as TGTGCCTGGAGACTAGCGGGGGGGCCTGAGACCCAGTACTTC. Protein product: CAWRLAGGPETQYF.

This chain links TRBV24-1 with TRBJ2-1; TRBD1 might be the D (5 bases). CDR1 is KGHDR and CDR2 is SFDVKD in the germline V gene. Deletions cut 7 bases from V and 1 base from J, with 10 bases between. The length of the CDR3 is 14 residues. Written as DNA, the CDR3 is TGTGCCACCAGCCTCCAGGGATCCTACAATGAGCAGTTCTTC. Its translation: CATSLQGSYNEQFF.

This sequence joins TRBV2 and TRBJ2-5, with 8 nucleotides matching TRBD1. Germline V gene sequence: CDR1 SNHLY, CDR2 FYNNEI. The CDR3 sequence is 14 residues long. Trimming removed 5 bases from V and 5 bases from J; junction bases left unmatched: 7. CDR3 nucleotide sequence: TGTGCCAGCAGTTCGGGACAGGTGAAGGAGACCCAGTACTTC. This codes for CASSSGQVKETQYF.

V gene TRBV18 combines with J gene TRBJ1-1; no definite D call. This CDR3 has 15 residues. Germline V lookup: CDR1 KGHSH, CDR2 LQKENI. V was clipped by 6 bases and J by 6 bases, with 20 bases between them. CDR3 in DNA: TGTGCCAGCTCCCCCCGGTCGGCAGGCTTTGCTGAAGCTTTCTTT. Its protein is CASSPRSAGFAEAFF. Combining the CDR3 with reference TRBV18 and TRBJ1-1 gives the whole variable domain NAGVMQNPRHLVRRRGQEARLRCSPMKGHSHVYWYRQLPEEGLKFMVYLQKENIIDESGMPKERFSAEFPKEGPSILRIQQVVRGDSAAYFCASSPRSAGFAEAFFGQGTRLTVV.

The rearrangement uses TRBV5-4 and TRBJ2-5, with 9 bases that match TRBD2. Unmatched junction bases numbered 14, after V lost 4 bases and J lost 1 base. Per the germline V gene, CDR1 is SGHNT and CDR2 is YYREEE (reference sequence). The CDR3 covers 18 residues. Here the CDR3 reads CASSSQATAGGPQETQYF. DNA of the CDR3: TGTGCCAGCAGCAGTCAGGCTACAGCGGGGGGTCCCCAAGAGACCCAGTACTTC. The entire variable domain, with the rest obtained from reference TRBV5-4 and TRBJ2-5, is as follows: ETGVTQSPTHLIKTRGQQVTLRCSSQSGHNTVSWYQQALGQGPQFIFQYYREEENGRGNFPPRFSGLQFPNYSSELNVNALELDDSALYLCASSSQATAGGPQETQYFGPGTRLLVL.

The chain joins TRBV4-1 to TRBJ2-7, with TRBD1 matching 9 bases. CDR1 is MGHRA and CDR2 is YSYEKL in the germline V gene. V dropped 3 bases and J dropped 6; count of bases not matched to a gene: 9. This CDR3 has 15 residues. In nucleotides, the CDR3 is TGCGCCAGCAGCCAGGAGTCCGGGACAGGGATCGAGCAGTACTTC. Protein product: CASSQESGTGIEQYF.

The genes are TRBV12-3 or TRBV12-4 and TRBJ1-2, with D maybe TRBD1 (6 bases). V was pared by 1 base and J by 6 bases, with 6 bases between. The CDR3 is 12 residues long. The CDR3 loop reads CASSLGGHGYTF. As DNA, the CDR3 is TGTGCCAGCAGTTTAGGGGGGCATGGCTACACCTTC.

This sequence joins TRBV20-1 and TRBJ1-4; 7 bases map to TRBD1. The CDR3 extends over 15 amino acids. V was clipped by 3 bases and J by 4 bases; unmatched bases: 8. CDR1 is DFQATT and CDR2 is SNEGSKA in the germline V gene (reference sequence). The CDR3 reads CSASWPGGLNEKLFF. The DNA of the CDR3 is TGCAGTGCTAGTTGGCCAGGGGGTCTTAATGAAAAACTGTTTTTT.

V usage is TRBV6-5 and J usage is TRBJ1-4; TRBD1 is a possible D gene (5 bases). V dropped 11 bases and J dropped 8 bases, with 18 bases sitting between them. The CDR3 length is 13 residues. CDR1 and CDR2 from the germline V gene are MNHEY and SVGAGI. The CDR3 DNA is TGTGCCGTTAAATTTGGGGCCTTAGAAAAACTGTTTTTT. Its protein product is CAVKFGALEKLFF.

J is TRBJ1-6 and V is TRBV20-1; D is uncertain. The V end lost 3 bases, the J end lost 0 bases, and 12 bases lay between the germline ends. Germline CDR1 reads DFQATT; CDR2 reads SNEGSKA (reference sequence). This CDR3 contains 16 residues. CDR3 bases: TGCAGTGCTAGTTACCTGGTGAGCTCCTATAATTCACCCCTCCACTTT. Encoded protein: CSASYLVSSYNSPLHF.

On this clone itself: The same CDR3 arises from other DNA sequences in this sample as well. The chain couples TRBV28 to TRBJ1-5; 10 bases map to TRBD1. The CDR3 runs 14 residues. V lost 3 bases and J lost 4; bases outside the gene matches: 0. Germline values: CDR1 MDHEN, CDR2 SYDVKM. For the CDR3, the DNA is TGTGCCAGCAGTTTGGGACAGGGGAATCAGCCCCAGCATTTT. Amino acids: CASSLGQGNQPQHF. Together with reference TRBV28 and TRBJ1-5, the CDR3 gives the full variable domain: DVKVTQSSRYLVKRTGEKVFLECVQDMDHENMFWYRQDPGLGLRLIYFSYDVKMKEKGDIPEGYSVSREKKERFSLILESASTNQTSMYLCASSLGQGNQPQHFGDGTRLSIL.

The chain links TRBV30 to TRBJ2-5; 9 nucleotides align to TRBD2. With 0 bases clipped from V and 5 bases from J, the junction kept 16 bases outside the gene matches. The CDR3 has 18 amino acids. Germline values: CDR1 GTSNPN, CDR2 SVGIG (reference sequence). In DNA, the CDR3 is TGTGCCTGGAGTGTAATTTTGGCGGGGGGGACCCGGGCGGAGACCCAGTACTTC. Residues: CAWSVILAGGTRAETQYF.

The V call is TRBV4-1, the J call TRBJ2-1, with TRBD2 identical over 10 bases. The CDR3 extends over 16 amino acids. Germline V gives CDR1 MGHRA, CDR2 YSYEKL. The junction had 10 bases not matched to a gene; V was cut back by 4 bases and J by 7 bases. The CDR3 DNA is TGCGCCAGCAGCCTCAACCCAGCGGGGGGGTTTAATGAGCAGTTCTTC. Translation: CASSLNPAGGFNEQFF.

This clone was observed a few times. The rearrangement joins TRBV27 to TRBJ1-6, with 7 positions matching TRBD1. The V gene end was trimmed by 5 bases and the J gene end by 7 bases; junction bases not matched to a gene: 11. Germline V gene data show CDR1 as MNHEY and CDR2 as SMNVEV (reference sequence). The CDR3 runs to 16 residues. CDR3 sequence reads: CASSTLYRGRNSPLHF. CDR3 sequence (DNA): TGTGCCAGCAGTACCTTATACAGGGGAAGAAATTCACCCCTCCACTTT.

V usage is TRBV4-1 and J usage is TRBJ1-2, with D possibly being TRBD1 (5 bases). The CDR3 spans 14 residues. The V and J ends lost 0 bases and 3 bases respectively, with 8 bases between them. Germline values: CDR1 MGHRA, CDR2 YSYEKL. The CDR3 reads CASSQDGGYYGYTF. DNA of the CDR3: TGCGCCAGCAGCCAAGACGGGGGATACTATGGCTACACCTTC.